The 27 T cell receptor beta chains given below trace back to one sample, sequenced in a study of human T cells and chemical hapten exposure. Each CDR3 protein is one row after TCRdb ran MiXCR on the RACE reads. The table has some 300,000 distinct CDR3 sequences, about 5.4% seen once. As for time point: pre-sensitization, week 0. Stated treatment: therapeutic diphenylcyclopropenone sensitization with weekly scalp DPC. The specimen comprised whole blood, sampled in connection with sensitization to the hapten diphenylcyclopropenone (DPC). The receptor set was obtained from a woman between 18 and 29 years old with alopecia areata. Some clones in this sample may be carry-over from other donors' samples.

This clonotype was observed many times. The chain has TRBV4-3 and TRBJ1-6, with 9 bases that match TRBD1. Germline lookup yields CDR1 LGHNA and CDR2 YSLEER. The CDR3 is 16 amino acids. The V segment lost 3 bases and the J segment 5 bases; nucleotides outside the gene matches: 5. In nucleotides, the CDR3 is TGCGCCAGCAGCCAGCGACGGACAGGGGATAATTCACCCCTCCACTTT. Translated: CASSQRRTGDNSPLHF.

This clonotype was counted a few times. V gene TRBV28 combines with J gene TRBJ1-5, with D unclear. V lost 7 bases and J 1 base, leaving 8 bases between the germline ends. The CDR3 consists of 13 residues. Germline V gene sequence: CDR1 MDHEN, CDR2 SYDVKM. CDR3 residues: CASIGRSNQPQHF. CDR3 DNA sequence: TGTGCCAGCATTGGAAGGAGCAATCAGCCCCAGCATTTT.

This clonotype has ten or more counts. J is TRBJ1-1 and V is TRBV6-2 or TRBV6-3; 8 bases are a match to TRBD1. Trimming took 1 base from V and 3 from J; bases not matched to a gene: 4. The CDR3 is 15 residues long. CDR1 is MNHEY and CDR2 is SVGEGT in the germline V gene. CDR3 DNA sequence: TGTGCCAGCAGTTACTGGGGACAGGCCGACACTGAAGCTTTCTTT. The encoded protein is CASSYWGQADTEAFF.

This clonotype was seen a few times. The chain combines TRBV28 with TRBJ2-4; no clear D. Germline-derived CDR1 and CDR2 are MDHEN and SYDVKM. Trimming stripped 4 bases from V and 3 bases from J, with 7 bases between. This CDR3 has 13 amino acids. The CDR3 bases are TGTGCCAGCAGTTCTCCCGGCAAAAACATTCAGTACTTC. Protein product: CASSSPGKNIQYF.

This clonotype came up many times. The V gene is TRBV2, the J gene TRBJ1-6; D remains unclear. CDR3 size: 13 residues. Trimming cost V 2 bases and J 10 bases, with 9 bases left between them. The germline V gene has CDR1 SNHLY and CDR2 FYNNEI. The CDR3 spells CASSESASSPLHF. The CDR3 nucleotides read TGTGCCAGCAGTGAAAGCGCCAGCTCACCCCTCCACTTT.

This clonotype has ten or more counts. The rearrangement links TRBV6-1 to TRBJ1-6; weak D call: TRBD1 (6 bases). Germline values: CDR1 MNHNS, CDR2 SASEGT. The length of the CDR3 is 16 residues. Trimming removed 0 bases from V and 9 bases from J, with 15 bases in between. CDR3 protein: CASSEAFTGIASPLHF. The CDR3 DNA follows: TGTGCCAGCAGTGAAGCCTTCACAGGGATCGCTTCACCCCTCCACTTT.

This clonotype turned up a few times. The chain is built from TRBV5-5 and TRBJ1-4, with D unclear. This CDR3 has 14 residues. Looked up from germline, CDR1 is SGHKS and CDR2 is YYEKEE (reference sequence). V was cut by 0 bases and J by 5 bases, with 8 bases left in between. CDR3 sequence: CASSLGRLNEKLFF. The DNA for the CDR3 is TGTGCCAGCAGCTTGGGCAGGCTAAATGAAAAACTGTTTTTT. Combining the CDR3 with reference TRBV5-5 and TRBJ1-4 gives the whole variable domain DAGVTQSPTHLIKTRGQQVTLRCSPISGHKSVSWYQQVLGQGPQFIFQYYEKEERGRGNFPDRFSARQFPNYSSELNVNALLLGDSALYLCASSLGRLNEKLFFGSGTQLSVL.

This clonotype was picked up a small number of times. The chain has TRBV6-5 and TRBJ1-3, with D perhaps TRBD1 (5 bases). V was clipped by 0 bases and J by 2 bases, with 11 bases between them. Germline values: CDR1 MNHEY, CDR2 SVGAGI. This CDR3 spans 16 amino acids. CDR3 DNA sequence: TGTGCCAGCAGTTACTCTGGCGGGGACGCTGGAAACACCATATATTTT. It specifies CASSYSGGDAGNTIYF.

The chain is built from TRBV9 and TRBJ2-3; D ambiguous. The germline gives CDR1 SGDLS, CDR2 YYNGEE. V shed 4 bases and J shed 7 bases, with 13 bases lying between them. This CDR3 spans 13 amino acids. CDR3 sequence: CASSPLQPHTQYF. CDR3 nucleotides: TGTGCCAGCAGCCCCCTACAACCCCATACGCAGTATTTT.

This clonotype was detected only once. J is TRBJ2-2 and V is TRBV6-2 or TRBV6-3; D not resolved. Trimming stripped 6 bases from V and 1 base from J, with 9 bases between. The CDR3 consists of 14 residues. CDR1 and CDR2 from the germline V gene are MNHEY and SVGEGT. The CDR3 DNA reads as TGTGCCAGCAGCCACGACGGGAACACCGGGGAGCTGTTTTTT. As protein: CASSHDGNTGELFF.

V usage is TRBV4-1 and J usage is TRBJ1-1; D is ambiguous. With 1 base removed from V and 2 bases from J, the gap between germline ends came to 11 bases. This CDR3 spans 15 amino acids. In germline, CDR1 is MGHRA, CDR2 YSYEKL. This CDR3 is CASSQVIWGNTEAFF. CDR3 sequence (DNA): TGCGCCAGCAGCCAAGTGATCTGGGGAAACACTGAAGCTTTCTTT.

This clonotype appeared many times. V and J are TRBV6-2 or TRBV6-3 and TRBJ1-1, with a possible D match to TRBD1 (6 bases). From germline, CDR1 is MNHEY and CDR2 SVGEGT. The CDR3 has 13 amino acids. The V end was cut by 8 bases, the J end by 5 bases, with 15 bases between. The CDR3 is CASGSSQGTEAFF. The CDR3 region has the DNA TGTGCCAGCGGATCCTCCCAGGGGACTGAAGCTTTCTTT.

In this sample, this clonotype turned up a few times. This chain links TRBV6-2 or TRBV6-3 with TRBJ1-6; 7 nucleotides line up with TRBD1. CDR1 is MNHEY and CDR2 is SVGEGT in the germline V gene. V lost 5 bases, J lost 13 bases, and 8 bases stayed unmatched. The CDR3 is made up of 13 amino acids. The CDR3 DNA sequence: TGTGCCAGCAGTACGGGACAGTTAGTCCCCCTCCACTTT. Protein sequence: CASSTGQLVPLHF.

This clonotype has just a few counts. This sequence joins TRBV7-9 and TRBJ1-5; the D gene is possibly TRBD1 (5 bases). Germline V gene data show CDR1 as SEHNR and CDR2 as FQNEAQ (reference sequence). This CDR3 comprises 14 residues. Between the trimmed V and J ends, which lost 5 bases and 5 bases, there was a span of 13 bases. This CDR3 is CASSPTDRDQPQHF. In nucleotides, the CDR3 is TGTGCCAGCAGCCCGACCGACAGAGATCAGCCCCAGCATTTT.

This clonotype was counted between two and nine times. V and J are TRBV12-3 or TRBV12-4 and TRBJ2-1, with 7 bases aligning to TRBD2. This CDR3 has 14 amino acids. V was pared by 5 bases and J by 6 bases, with 7 bases of the junction left unmatched. CDR3 protein: CASSRTGTINEQFF. In DNA, the CDR3 is TGTGCCAGCAGTCGAACTGGGACTATCAATGAGCAGTTCTTC.

The table lists this clonotype with a few counts. The V call is TRBV11-2, the J call TRBJ1-1; D is undetermined. This CDR3 is 14 amino acids long. The germline gives CDR1 SGHAT, CDR2 FQNNGV. V lost 8 bases, J lost 6 bases, and 19 bases lay in between. CDR3 loop: CASGLTGRDSEAFF. CDR3 nucleotides: TGTGCCAGCGGGCTAACGGGGAGAGACTCTGAAGCTTTCTTT.

This clonotype appeared a few times. The chain is built from TRBV4-3 and TRBJ2-2; D is undetermined. V was trimmed by 0 bases and J by 7 bases, leaving 9 bases between them. Looked up from germline, CDR1 is LGHNA and CDR2 is YSLEER. This CDR3 spans 14 amino acids. The CDR3 DNA reads TGCGCCAGCAGCCAAGATGGGGAAATCGGGGAGCTGTTTTTT. It translates to CASSQDGEIGELFF.

In the case of this clonotype: Germline and junction disagree at one end, which may indicate a read error. This chain links TRBV7-7 with TRBJ2-5; D possibly matches TRBD1 or TRBD2 (6 bases each). The germline CDR1 and CDR2 sequences are SSHAT and FNYEAQ (reference sequence). This CDR3 comprises 15 residues. CDR3 coding DNA: TGTGCTAGCAGCTTAGCCGAGGGGGGCCCCGGGACCCAGTACTTC. As protein: CASSLAEGGPGTQYF.

This clonotype was observed a few times. This rearrangement joins TRBV12-3 or TRBV12-4 to TRBJ2-1; 8 bases are a match to TRBD2. The CDR3 extends over 19 amino acids. With 6 bases clipped from V and 7 bases from J, the junction kept 23 bases outside the gene matches. CDR3 loop: CASSAWGRGAPDGRNEQFF. The CDR3 DNA reads TGTGCCAGCAGCGCCTGGGGGCGGGGGGCACCCGACGGCAGGAATGAGCAGTTCTTC.

In this sample, this clonotype turned up many times. CDR3 residues: CSAKGRRDTEAFF. The CDR3 DNA follows: TGCAGTGCTAAAGGACGGAGGGACACTGAAGCTTTCTTT. The rearrangement links TRBV20-1 to TRBJ1-1; D not resolved. V lost 4 bases, J lost 3 bases, and 12 bases lay in between. This CDR3 spans 13 amino acids. Per germline, CDR1 DFQATT and CDR2 SNEGSKA (reference sequence).

V and J are TRBV5-6 and TRBJ1-6; a weak D match, TRBD1 (5 bases). The CDR3 sequence is 16 residues long. Germline V gene data show CDR1 as SGHDT and CDR2 as YYEEEE. The V end was cut by 4 bases, the J end by 5 bases, with 16 bases between. DNA of the CDR3: TGTGCCAGCAGCCCACAGGTGCCCGGGGATAATTCACCCCTCCACTTT. Translation gives CASSPQVPGDNSPLHF.

This clonotype was counted many times. V is TRBV9 and J is TRBJ2-3; possible D gene TRBD2, 5 bases. V dropped 3 bases and J dropped 5 bases, with 10 bases sitting between them. Looked up from germline, CDR1 is SGDLS and CDR2 is YYNGEE. The CDR3 has 13 amino acids. In DNA form, the CDR3 reads TGTGCCAGCAGCGCCCTAGAGGGAGATACGCAGTATTTT. This sequence encodes CASSALEGDTQYF.

This clonotype was detected many times. The chain employs TRBV9 and TRBJ2-5, with D perhaps matching TRBD1 or TRBD2 (5 bases each). Germline values: CDR1 SGDLS, CDR2 YYNGEE. The V and J ends lost 4 bases and 3 bases respectively, with 19 bases between them. This CDR3 contains 16 residues. The CDR3 reads CASSRKSGTEKETQYF. The CDR3 region has the DNA TGTGCCAGCAGCAGGAAATCTGGGACGGAGAAAGAGACCCAGTACTTC.

The chain is built from TRBV7-2 and TRBJ2-2; no definite D call. With 4 bases removed from V and 6 bases from J, the gap between germline ends came to 15 bases. CDR1 and CDR2 (germline): SGHTA, FQGNSA. The CDR3 length is 15 residues. The CDR3 reads CASSSSYLDPGELFF. The CDR3 region has the DNA TGTGCCAGCAGCTCCTCTTATCTAGATCCCGGGGAGCTGTTTTTT. The full variable domain, in which reference TRBV7-2 and TRBJ2-2 provide the parts outside the CDR3, is GAGVSQSPSNKVTEKGKDVELRCDPISGHTALYWYRQSLGQGLEFLIYFQGNSAPDKSGLPSDRFSAERTGGSVSTLTIQRTQQEDSAVYLCASSSSYLDPGELFFGEGSRLTVL.

In this sample, this clonotype turned up many times. This chain connects TRBV27 to TRBJ2-2; D is undetermined. The V end was cut by 0 bases, the J end by 6 bases, with 5 bases between. The V gene's germline CDR1 is MNHEY and CDR2 SMNVEV (reference sequence). The CDR3 totals 13 residues. CDR3 residues: CASSLSFAGELFF. Here the CDR3 DNA reads TGTGCCAGCAGTTTATCGTTCGCCGGGGAGCTGTTTTTT.

The V call is TRBV7-8, the J call TRBJ2-3; maybe TRBD2 (6 bases). Looked up from germline, CDR1 is SGHVS and CDR2 is FQNEAQ. The CDR3 consists of 15 residues. The V and J ends lost 2 bases and 2 bases respectively, with 11 bases between them. The CDR3 here is CASSLNGGNTDTQYF. As DNA, the CDR3 is TGTGCCAGCAGCTTAAATGGGGGGAACACAGATACGCAGTATTTT.

Ten or more counts support this clonotype. The rearrangement joins TRBV18 to TRBJ1-2; 7 bases are shared with TRBD1. This CDR3 comprises 14 residues. Trimming cost V 3 bases and J 3 bases; bases outside gene matches: 4. In germline, CDR1 is KGHSH, CDR2 LQKENI. CDR3 in amino acids: CASSPSGGDYGYTF. Written as DNA, the CDR3 is TGTGCCAGCTCACCTTCAGGGGGAGACTATGGCTACACCTTC.